The TCR beta chain described here comes from a study of TIL therapy for anti-PD-1-resistant metastatic lung cancer. V lost 4 bases, J lost 6 bases, and 18 bases lay in between. The CDR3 totals 15 residues. The germline CDR1 and CDR2 sequences are SGHAT and FQNNGV. Time point here: pre-treatment sample, taken before nivolumab and TIL therapy. Sequencing used immunoSEQ v3. TCRdb's table, derived via immunoSEQ multiplex PCR, lists solely in-frame clones and lacks some. The sample contains nearly 15,000 clones, roughly 83% of which appear only once. This sequence originates from a person aged 25 to 85 with non-small cell lung cancer. Specimen: blood, collected at baseline. The V call is TRBV11-2, the J call TRBJ1-2; maybe TRBD1 (5 bases). The chain's CDR3 is CASSSWGTGGDGYTF. The CDR3 DNA reads as TGTGCCAGCAGCTCCTGGGGGACGGGGGGTGATGGCTACACCTTC. Based on the CDR3 plus reference TRBV11-2 and TRBJ1-2, the full variable domain is EAGVAQSPRYKIIEKRQSVAFWCNPISGHATLYWYQQILGQGPKLLIQFQNNGVVDDSQLPKDRFSAERLKGVDSTLKIQPAKLEDSAVYLCASSSWGTGGDGYTFGSGTRLTVV.